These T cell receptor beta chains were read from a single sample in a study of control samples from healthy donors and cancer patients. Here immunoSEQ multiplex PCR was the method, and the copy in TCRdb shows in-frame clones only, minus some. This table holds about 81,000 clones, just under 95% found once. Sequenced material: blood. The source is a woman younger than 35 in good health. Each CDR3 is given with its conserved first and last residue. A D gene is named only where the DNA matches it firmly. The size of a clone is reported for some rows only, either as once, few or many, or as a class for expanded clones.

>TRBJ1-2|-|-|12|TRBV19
CASSILGSGYTF
TGTGCCAGTAGTATTCTGGGGAGTGGCTACACCTTC
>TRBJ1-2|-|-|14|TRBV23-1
CATIISHSPGGYTF
TGCGCCACCATAATCTCCCACAGTCCGGGTGGCTACACCTTC
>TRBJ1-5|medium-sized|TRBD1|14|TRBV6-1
CASSDAQGVQPQHF
TGTGCCAGCAGTGATGCGCAGGGGGTCCAGCCCCAGCATTTT
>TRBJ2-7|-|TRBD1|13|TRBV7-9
CASSSGQHYEQYF
TGTGCCAGCAGCTCGGGACAGCACTACGAGCAGTACTTC
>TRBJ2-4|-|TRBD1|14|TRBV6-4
CASSSDRGLGIQYF
TGTGCCAGCAGCAGTGACAGGGGCCTTGGCATTCAGTACTTC
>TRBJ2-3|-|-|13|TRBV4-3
CASSQMGRDTQYF
TGCGCCAGCAGCCAGATGGGTAGGGATACGCAGTATTTT
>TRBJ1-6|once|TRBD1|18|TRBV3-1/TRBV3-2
CASSQEFGQGATNSPLHF
TGTGCCAGCAGCCAAGAGTTCGGACAGGGGGCGACTAATTCACCCCTCCACTTT
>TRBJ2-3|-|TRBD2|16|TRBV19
CASSHTLAGGADTQYF
TGTGCCAGTAGCCACACTCTAGCGGGAGGGGCAGATACGCAGTATTTT
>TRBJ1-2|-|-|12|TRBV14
CASEGLNYGYTF
TGTGCCAGCGAAGGACTGAATTATGGCTACACCTTC
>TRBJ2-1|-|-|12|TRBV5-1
CASSPGGHEQFF
TGCGCCAGCAGCCCCGGGGGCCATGAGCAGTTCTTC
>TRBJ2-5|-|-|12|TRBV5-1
CASSLDQETQYF
TGCGCCAGCAGCTTGGATCAAGAGACCCAGTACTTC
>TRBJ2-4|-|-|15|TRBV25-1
CASSDSLLAKNIQYF
TGTGCCAGCAGTGATTCGCTGCTAGCCAAAAACATTCAGTACTTC
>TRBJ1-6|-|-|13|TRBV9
CASRAEGNSPLHF
TGTGCCAGCAGAGCGGAGGGGAATTCACCCCTCCACTTT
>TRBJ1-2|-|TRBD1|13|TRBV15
CATQGGANYGYTF
TGTGCCACCCAGGGGGGGGCTAACTATGGCTACACCTTC
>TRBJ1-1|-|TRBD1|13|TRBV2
CAGDRGANTEAFF
TGTGCCGGGGACAGGGGGGCGAACACTGAAGCTTTCTTT
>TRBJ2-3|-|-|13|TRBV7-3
CASSNTGPDTQYF
TGTGCCAGCAGTAATACAGGCCCAGATACGCAGTATTTT
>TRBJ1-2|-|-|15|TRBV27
CASSLTALTAYGYTF
TGTGCCAGCAGTTTAACGGCTTTGACAGCATATGGCTACACCTTC
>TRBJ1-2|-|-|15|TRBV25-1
CASSEFLGQTYGYTF
TGTGCCAGCAGTGAATTCTTAGGGCAAACTTATGGCTACACCTTC
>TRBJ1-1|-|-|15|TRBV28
CASSESGHAGTEAFF
TGTGCCAGCAGTGAGTCGGGACACGCCGGCACTGAAGCTTTCTTT
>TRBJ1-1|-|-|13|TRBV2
CASSFRGRLEAFF
TGTGCCAGCAGTTTCCGGGGGCGTTTGGAAGCTTTCTTT
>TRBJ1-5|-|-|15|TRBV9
CASSAVDSSNQPQHF
TGTGCCAGCAGCGCCGTCGACAGTAGCAATCAGCCCCAGCATTTT
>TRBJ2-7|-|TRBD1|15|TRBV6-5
CASRSPGTGSYEQYF
TGTGCCAGCAGGAGTCCCGGGACAGGTTCCTACGAGCAGTACTTC
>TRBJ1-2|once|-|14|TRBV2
CASSTTGSRYGYTF
TGTGCCAGCAGTACAACAGGGAGTAGGTATGGCTACACCTTC
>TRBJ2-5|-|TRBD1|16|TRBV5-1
CASSFRGQGSIETQYF
TGCGCCAGCAGCTTTAGGGGACAGGGGTCCATAGAGACCCAGTACTTC
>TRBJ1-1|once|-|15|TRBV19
CASSMGTFTVTEAFF
TGTGCCAGTAGTATGGGTACCTTTACCGTGACTGAAGCTTTCTTT
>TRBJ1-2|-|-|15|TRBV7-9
CASSTAGGSFYGYTF
TGTGCCAGCAGCACCGCAGGAGGATCCTTCTATGGCTACACCTTC
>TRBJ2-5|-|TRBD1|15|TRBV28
CASSFDRGPQETQYF
TGTGCCAGCAGTTTCGACAGGGGGCCACAAGAGACCCAGTACTTC
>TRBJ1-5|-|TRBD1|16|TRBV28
CASSVRGGRAGQPQHF
TGTGCCAGCAGCGTCAGGGGGGGCAGGGCCGGTCAGCCCCAGCATTTT
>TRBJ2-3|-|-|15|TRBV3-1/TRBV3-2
CASPRAPHLADTQYF
TGTGCCAGCCCTAGAGCCCCTCATCTCGCAGATACGCAGTATTTT